Reported below is one TCR beta chain. In the source study's methods: For nucleated cells, counts were estimated from reference gene primer amplification. Assay: immunoSEQ multiplex PCR; the TCRdb copy retains only in-frame clones and omits some. That table gives V, J and clone size, and the DNA gave D and trimming. The sample contains 250,000 to 300,000 clones, over 75% of which appear only once. The sample belongs to a study of blood T cell repertoires in COVID-19. About the study: Sources were T cells, B-cell-depleted T cells, or PBMCs; the material itself was cDNA or gDNA.

Enrollees, roughly 18 to 95 years old, lived in 24 US areas. Membership in each cohort depended on participant-reported clinical history. The CDR3 spans 14 residues. V gave up 5 bases and J gave up 7 bases, with 14 bases separating them. Germline CDR1 and CDR2: SEHNR and FQNEAQ (reference sequence). Sequencing input: PBMCs or T cells enriched from blood (not recorded which). The chain links TRBV7-9 to TRBJ2-2; perhaps TRBD2 as D (6 bases). This receptor was taken from a woman aged 50 to 60 who had recovered from COVID-19. Written as DNA, the CDR3 is TGTGCCAGCAGCCCCGGGACTCTTGGCGGGGAGCTGTTTTTT. This encodes CASSPGTLGGELFF.